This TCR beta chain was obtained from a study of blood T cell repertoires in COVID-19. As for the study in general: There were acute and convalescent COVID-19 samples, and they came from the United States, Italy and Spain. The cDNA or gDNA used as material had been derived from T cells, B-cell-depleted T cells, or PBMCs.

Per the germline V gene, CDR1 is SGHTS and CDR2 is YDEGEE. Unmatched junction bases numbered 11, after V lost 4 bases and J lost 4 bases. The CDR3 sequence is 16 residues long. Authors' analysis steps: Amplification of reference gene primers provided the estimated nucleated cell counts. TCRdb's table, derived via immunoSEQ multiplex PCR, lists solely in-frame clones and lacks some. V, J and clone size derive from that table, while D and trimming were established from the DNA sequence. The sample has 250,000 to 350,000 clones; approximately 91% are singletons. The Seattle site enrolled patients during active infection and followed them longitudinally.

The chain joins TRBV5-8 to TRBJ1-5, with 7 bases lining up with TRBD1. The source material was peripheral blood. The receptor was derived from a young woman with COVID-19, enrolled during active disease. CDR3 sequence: CASSPLRQGSNQPQHF. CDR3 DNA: TGTGCCAGCAGCCCCTTACGACAGGGATCGAATCAGCCCCAGCATTTT.